This TCR beta chain was profiled in a study of blood T cell repertoires in COVID-19. Germline loops: CDR1 MNHEY, CDR2 SVGAGI. V dropped 0 bases and J dropped 6; count of bases not matched to a gene: 8. The CDR3 runs to 16 residues. Study processing details: It was from reference gene primer amplification that nucleated cell counts were estimated. Repertoires were generated with immunoSEQ multiplex PCR, while TCRdb's copy carries only in-frame clones and drops some. The D gene and trimming were derived from the DNA, and the V and J assignments and clone size from that table. This table has a few hundred thousand clones, 80% to 90% appearing once. Living in 20 to 30 US areas, the participants were between roughly 18 and 89 years of age.

Sequencing input: PBMCs or T cells enriched from blood (not recorded which). The chain carries TRBV6-5 and TRBJ2-3; 8 bases agree with TRBD2. The receptor's source is a man younger than 30 who had recovered from COVID-19. The CDR3 here is CASSYSIDGGADTQYF. The CDR3 DNA sequence: TGTGCCAGCAGTTACTCGATTGACGGGGGGGCGGATACGCAGTATTTT.